This T cell receptor beta chain was identified in a study of T cell repertoires in cytomegalovirus infection. Across the whole study: It was recently identified HLA-C-restricted and well-studied HLA-B-restricted CMV epitopes that the study used. Points from the study as a whole: CMV carriers with the relevant HLA were identified by cumulative public TCR beta family frequency. CMV-specific HLA-C-restricted TCR beta clonotypes dominated the ex vivo response.

Each CDR3 protein gets one entry after TCRdb re-called the reads with MiXCR. The sample lists about 770,000 distinct CDR3 sequences; 25% to 30% were seen once. Comments on this clonotype: Its antigen remains unidentified.

Germline CDR1 and CDR2: SQVTM and ANQGSEA. V lost 3 bases and J lost 1; bases outside the gene matches: 5. This CDR3 comprises 16 residues. This sequence originates from a human donor in good health (CMV status not recorded). Some clones in this sample may be carry-over from other donors' samples. The chain recombines TRBV29-1 with TRBJ2-2; 10 bases are a match to TRBD1. This sample comprised cultured CD8+ T cells from PBMCs, obtained from culture after CMV antigen stimulation. This chain's CDR3 is CSVDWRDRGNTGELFF. CDR3 sequence (DNA): TGCAGCGTTGATTGGCGGGACAGGGGGAACACCGGGGAGCTGTTTTTT.